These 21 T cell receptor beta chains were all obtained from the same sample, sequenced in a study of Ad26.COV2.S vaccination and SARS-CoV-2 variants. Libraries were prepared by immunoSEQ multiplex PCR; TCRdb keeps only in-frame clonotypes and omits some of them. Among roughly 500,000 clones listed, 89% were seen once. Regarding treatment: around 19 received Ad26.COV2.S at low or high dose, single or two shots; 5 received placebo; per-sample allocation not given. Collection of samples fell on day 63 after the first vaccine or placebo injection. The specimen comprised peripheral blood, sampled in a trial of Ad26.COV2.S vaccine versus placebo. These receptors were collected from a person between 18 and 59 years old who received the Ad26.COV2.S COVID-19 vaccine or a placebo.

For the CDR3, the DNA is TGCGCCAGCAGCTTGGGAGTGCTGAGGGACTTGGATACGCAGTATTTT. Amino acid sequence: CASSLGVLRDLDTQYF. The chain has TRBV5-1 and TRBJ2-3, with D perhaps matching TRBD2 (6 bases). Trimming took 0 bases from V and 6 from J, leaving 17 bases between them. Germline V gene lookup returns CDR1 SGHRS and CDR2 YFSETQ. The CDR3 extends over 16 amino acids.

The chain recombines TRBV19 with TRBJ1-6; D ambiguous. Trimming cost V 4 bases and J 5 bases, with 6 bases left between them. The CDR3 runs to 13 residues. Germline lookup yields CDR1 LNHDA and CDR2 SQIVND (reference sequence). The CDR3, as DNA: TGTGCCAGTAGTACCTGGGATAATTCACCCCTCCACTTT. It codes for CASSTWDNSPLHF.

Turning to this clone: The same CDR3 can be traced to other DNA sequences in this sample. The CDR3 bases are TGCAGTGCTCGGAACACTGAAGCTTTCTTT. It translates to CSARNTEAFF. This chain links TRBV20-1 with TRBJ1-1; D is ambiguous. V dropped 5 bases and J dropped 1 base, with 2 bases sitting between them. Germline lookup yields CDR1 DFQATT and CDR2 SNEGSKA (reference sequence). The CDR3 is 10 amino acids.

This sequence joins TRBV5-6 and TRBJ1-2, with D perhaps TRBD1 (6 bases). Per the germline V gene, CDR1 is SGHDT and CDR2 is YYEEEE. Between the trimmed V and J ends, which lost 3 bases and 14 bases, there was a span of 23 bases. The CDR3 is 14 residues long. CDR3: CASSYGQTSLIGTF. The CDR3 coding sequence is TGTGCCAGCAGCTATGGACAGACCTCTCTTATCGGGACCTTC.

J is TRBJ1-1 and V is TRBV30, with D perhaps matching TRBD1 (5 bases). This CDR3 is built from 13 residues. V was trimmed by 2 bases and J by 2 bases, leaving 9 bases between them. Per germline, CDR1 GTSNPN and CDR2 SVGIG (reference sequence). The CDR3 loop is CAWSSRGNTEAFF. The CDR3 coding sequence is TGTGCCTGGAGTTCGAGGGGTAACACTGAAGCTTTCTTT.

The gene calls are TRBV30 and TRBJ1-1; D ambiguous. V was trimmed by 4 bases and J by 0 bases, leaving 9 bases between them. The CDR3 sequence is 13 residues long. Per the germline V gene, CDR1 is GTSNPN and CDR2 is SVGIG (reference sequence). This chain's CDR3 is CAWKLLMNTEAFF. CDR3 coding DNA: TGTGCCTGGAAACTTCTAATGAACACTGAAGCTTTCTTT. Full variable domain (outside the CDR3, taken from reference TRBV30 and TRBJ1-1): SQTIHQWPATLVQPVGSPLSLECTVEGTSNPNLYWYRQAAGRGLQLLFYSVGIGQISSEVPQNLSASRPQDRQFILSSKKLLLSDSGFYLCAWKLLMNTEAFFGQGTRLTVV.

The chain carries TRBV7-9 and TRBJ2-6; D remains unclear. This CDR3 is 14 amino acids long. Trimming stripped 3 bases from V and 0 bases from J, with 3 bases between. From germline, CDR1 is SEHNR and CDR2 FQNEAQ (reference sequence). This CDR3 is CASSFDSGANVLTF. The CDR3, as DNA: TGTGCCAGCAGCTTCGACTCTGGGGCCAACGTCCTGACTTTC.

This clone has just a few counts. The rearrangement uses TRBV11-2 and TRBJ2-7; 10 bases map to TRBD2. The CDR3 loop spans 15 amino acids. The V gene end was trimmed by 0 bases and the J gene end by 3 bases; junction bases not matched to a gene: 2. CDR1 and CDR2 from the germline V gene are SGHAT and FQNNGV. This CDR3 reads CASSLDGTSDYEQYF. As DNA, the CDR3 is TGTGCCAGCAGCTTAGATGGGACTAGCGACTACGAGCAGTACTTC.

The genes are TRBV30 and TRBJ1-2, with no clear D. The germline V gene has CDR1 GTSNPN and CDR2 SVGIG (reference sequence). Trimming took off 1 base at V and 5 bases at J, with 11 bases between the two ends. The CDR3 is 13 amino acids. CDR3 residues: CAWSEDITYGYTF. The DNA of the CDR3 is TGTGCCTGGAGTGAGGATATTACTTATGGCTACACCTTC.

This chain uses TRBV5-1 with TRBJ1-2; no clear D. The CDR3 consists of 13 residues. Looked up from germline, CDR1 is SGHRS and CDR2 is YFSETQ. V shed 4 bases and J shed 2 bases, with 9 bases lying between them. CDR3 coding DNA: TGCGCCAGCAGCCCTCGGGAGAACTATGGCTACACCTTC. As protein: CASSPRENYGYTF.

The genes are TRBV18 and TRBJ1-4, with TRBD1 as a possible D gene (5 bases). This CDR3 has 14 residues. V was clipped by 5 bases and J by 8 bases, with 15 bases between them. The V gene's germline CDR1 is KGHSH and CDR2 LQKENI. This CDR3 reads CASSSMSGFEKLFF. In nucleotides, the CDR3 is TGTGCCAGCTCATCCATGTCAGGGTTCGAAAAACTGTTTTTT.

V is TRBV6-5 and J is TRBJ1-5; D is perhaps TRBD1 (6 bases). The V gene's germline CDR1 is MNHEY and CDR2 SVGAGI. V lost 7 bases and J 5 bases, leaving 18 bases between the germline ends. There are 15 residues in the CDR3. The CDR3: CASTGPPTGYQPQHF. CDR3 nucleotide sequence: TGTGCCAGCACTGGGCCCCCCACAGGGTATCAGCCCCAGCATTTT.

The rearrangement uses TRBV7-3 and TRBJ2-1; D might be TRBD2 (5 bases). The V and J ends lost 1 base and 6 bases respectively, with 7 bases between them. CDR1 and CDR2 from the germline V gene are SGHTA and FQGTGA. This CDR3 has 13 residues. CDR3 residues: CASSLMAGNEQFF. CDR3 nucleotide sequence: TGTGCCAGCAGCTTAATGGCGGGCAATGAGCAGTTCTTC.

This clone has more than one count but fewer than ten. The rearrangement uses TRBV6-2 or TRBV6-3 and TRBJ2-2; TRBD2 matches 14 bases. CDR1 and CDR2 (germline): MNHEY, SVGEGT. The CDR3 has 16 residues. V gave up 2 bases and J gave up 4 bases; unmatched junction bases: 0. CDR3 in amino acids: CASSYGLAGGTGELFF. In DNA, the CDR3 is TGTGCCAGCAGTTACGGACTAGCGGGAGGCACCGGGGAGCTGTTTTTT.

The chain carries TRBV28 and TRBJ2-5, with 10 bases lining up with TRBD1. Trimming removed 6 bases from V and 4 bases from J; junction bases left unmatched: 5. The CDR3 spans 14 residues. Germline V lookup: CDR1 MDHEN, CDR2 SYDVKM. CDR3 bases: TGTGCCAGCAGGCCGAGGACAGGGGGAGAGACCCAGTACTTC. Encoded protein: CASRPRTGGETQYF. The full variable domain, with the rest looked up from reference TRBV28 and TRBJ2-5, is DVKVTQSSRYLVKRTGEKVFLECVQDMDHENMFWYRQDPGLGLRLIYFSYDVKMKEKGDIPEGYSVSREKKERFSLILESASTNQTSMYLCASRPRTGGETQYFGPGTRLLVL.

CDR3 sequence: CASSRELYTGELFF. For the CDR3, the DNA is TGTGCCAGCTCACGGGAGTTGTACACCGGGGAGCTGTTTTTT. The V and J genes are TRBV6-5 and TRBJ2-2; TRBD2 is a possible D gene (6 bases). CDR3 length: 14 amino acids. Per germline, CDR1 MNHEY and CDR2 SVGAGI. The germline V and J ends were trimmed by 8 bases and 3 bases, with 13 bases remaining between them.

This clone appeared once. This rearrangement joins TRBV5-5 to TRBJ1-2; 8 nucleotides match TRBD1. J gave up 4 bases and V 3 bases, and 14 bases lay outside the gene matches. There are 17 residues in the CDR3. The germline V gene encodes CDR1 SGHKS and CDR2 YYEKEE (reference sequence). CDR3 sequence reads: CASSSLPPGQVGYGYTF. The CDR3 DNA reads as TGTGCCAGCAGCTCTCTACCTCCGGGACAGGTGGGCTATGGCTACACCTTC.

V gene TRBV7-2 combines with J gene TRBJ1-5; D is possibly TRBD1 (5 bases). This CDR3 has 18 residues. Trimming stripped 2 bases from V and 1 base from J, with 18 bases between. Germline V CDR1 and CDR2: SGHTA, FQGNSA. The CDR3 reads CASSLNRGSLGSNQPQHF. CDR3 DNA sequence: TGTGCCAGCAGCTTAAACCGGGGCAGCCTTGGAAGCAATCAGCCCCAGCATTTT. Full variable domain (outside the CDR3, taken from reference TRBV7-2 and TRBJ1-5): GAGVSQSPSNKVTEKGKDVELRCDPISGHTALYWYRQSLGQGLEFLIYFQGNSAPDKSGLPSDRFSAERTGGSVSTLTIQRTQQEDSAVYLCASSLNRGSLGSNQPQHFGDGTRLSIL.

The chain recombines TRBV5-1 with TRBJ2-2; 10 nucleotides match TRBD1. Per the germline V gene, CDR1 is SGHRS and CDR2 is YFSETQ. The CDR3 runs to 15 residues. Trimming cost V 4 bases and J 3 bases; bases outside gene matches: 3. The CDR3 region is CASSQTGGYTGELFF. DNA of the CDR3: TGCGCCAGCAGCCAGACAGGGGGCTACACCGGGGAGCTGTTTTTT.

CDR3 coding DNA: TGTGCCAGTCGGGACAGCACCAGATATGGCTACACCTTC. Translating gives CASRDSTRYGYTF. This sequence joins TRBV6-5 and TRBJ1-2; 7 bases are a match to TRBD1. The trim removed 9 bases at V and 5 bases at J, leaving 9 bases unmatched. The CDR3 totals 13 residues. Germline CDR1 is MNHEY and CDR2 is SVGAGI.

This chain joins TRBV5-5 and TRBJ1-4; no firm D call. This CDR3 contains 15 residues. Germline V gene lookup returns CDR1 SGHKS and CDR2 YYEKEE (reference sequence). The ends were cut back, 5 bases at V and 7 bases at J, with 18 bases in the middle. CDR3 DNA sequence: TGTGCCAGCAGAGAGCTAGGGCGCATCGGTGAAAAACTGTTTTTT. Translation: CASRELGRIGEKLFF.